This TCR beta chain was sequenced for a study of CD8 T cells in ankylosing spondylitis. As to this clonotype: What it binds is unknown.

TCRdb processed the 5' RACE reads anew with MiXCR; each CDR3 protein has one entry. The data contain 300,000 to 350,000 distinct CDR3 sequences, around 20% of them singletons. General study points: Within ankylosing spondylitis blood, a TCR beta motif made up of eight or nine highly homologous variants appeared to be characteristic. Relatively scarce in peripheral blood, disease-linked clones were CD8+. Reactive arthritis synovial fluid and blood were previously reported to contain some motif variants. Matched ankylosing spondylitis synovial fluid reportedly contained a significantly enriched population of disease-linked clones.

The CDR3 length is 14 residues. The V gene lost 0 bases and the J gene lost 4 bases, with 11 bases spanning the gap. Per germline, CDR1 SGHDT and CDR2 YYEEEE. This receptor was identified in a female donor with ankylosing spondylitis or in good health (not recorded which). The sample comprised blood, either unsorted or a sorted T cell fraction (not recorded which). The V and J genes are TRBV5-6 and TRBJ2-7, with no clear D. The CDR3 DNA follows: TGTGCCAGCAGCTTGGTAGGAGTAGGGTACGAGCAGTACTTC. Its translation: CASSLVGVGYEQYF.